The 3 T cell receptor beta chains below were found in one sample sequenced in a study of cytomegalovirus exposure and HLA in healthy donors. Amplification used 60 Vbeta primers and 13 Jbeta primers. Assay used: immunoSEQ multiplex PCR; TCRdb lists only in-frame clones, some missing. The table lists 180,000 or so clones, roughly a tenth of them singletons, with approximately 1.5% in the top ten. The sequenced sample consisted of PBMCs. Receptors were obtained from a woman in her twenties or thirties in good health and CMV-seropositive.

The V call is TRBV6-1, the J call TRBJ2-1, with 8 bases matching TRBD2. This CDR3 comprises 17 residues. Germline V lookup: CDR1 MNHNS, CDR2 SASEGT. V gave up 2 bases and J gave up 10 bases; unmatched junction bases: 16. CDR3 in DNA: TGTGCCAGCAGTGAATTCAACCTCCGGGGGACTAGGGACGAGCAGTTCTTC. It is translated as CASSEFNLRGTRDEQFF.

The chain recombines TRBV10-2 with TRBJ1-1; D is undetermined. In germline, CDR1 is WSHSY, CDR2 SAAADI. This CDR3 is built from 13 residues. Trimming shortened V by 3 bases and J by 1 base, and 6 bases separated the two germline ends. Here the CDR3 reads CASSEGGNTEAFF. CDR3 in DNA: TGCGCCAGCAGTGAAGGAGGGAACACTGAAGCTTTCTTT.

The V gene is TRBV30, the J gene TRBJ2-7; a weak D match, TRBD1 (5 bases). The CDR3 runs 11 residues. The V end was cut by 1 base, the J end by 8 bases, with 9 bases between. Germline V gives CDR1 GTSNPN, CDR2 SVGIG (reference sequence). The CDR3: CAWSGGPQQYF. In nucleotides, the CDR3 is TGTGCCTGGAGTGGGGGCCCGCAGCAGTACTTC.